The 32 T cell receptor beta chains below were found in one sample sequenced in a study of T-cell reconstitution after alpha-beta-depleted transplantation in children. Unique molecular identifiers tagged the TCRbeta library. Using its own MiXCR run on the PCR reads, TCRdb lists one record per CDR3 protein. The profile covers roughly 160,000 distinct CDR3 sequences, with around 10% appearing a single time and around 14% taken by the ten largest. The source was PBMCs, collected before TCRalphabeta/CD19-depleted stem cell transplant. Every receptor here comes from a boy aged 2 to 10 with acute myeloid leukemia, due to receive a stem cell transplant.

In its sample, this clonotype was seen many times. The V gene is TRBV5-1, the J gene TRBJ1-2; D not certain. Trimming cost V 1 base and J 4 bases, with 8 bases left between them. Germline CDR1 is SGHRS and CDR2 is YFSETQ. CDR3 length: 13 amino acids. The CDR3 reads CASSLSTSYGYTF. As DNA, the CDR3 is TGCGCCAGCAGCTTGTCAACATCCTATGGCTACACCTTC.

The table lists this clonotype with many counts. The chain couples TRBV10-1 to TRBJ1-2, with TRBD1 matching 8 bases. The CDR3 loop spans 13 amino acids. V lost 4 bases, J lost 3 bases, and 1 base stayed unmatched. CDR1 WNHNN and CDR2 SYGVQD come from the germline V gene (reference sequence). CDR3 protein: CASSGGQDYGYTF. CDR3 coding DNA: TGCGCCAGCAGTGGGGGACAGGACTATGGCTACACCTTC.

This clonotype was recorded at least ten times. This chain links TRBV7-9 with TRBJ2-3, with a weak D call TRBD1 (5 bases). This CDR3 comprises 11 residues. Germline V gene data show CDR1 as SEHNR and CDR2 as FQNEAQ (reference sequence). V dropped 8 bases and J dropped 6 bases, with 9 bases sitting between them. CDR3 sequence reads: CASPRGDTQYF. DNA for the CDR3: TGTGCCAGCCCTAGGGGTGATACGCAGTATTTT.

The table lists this clonotype with many counts. DNA of the CDR3: TGCGCCAGCAGCATCGAGGGGGGAGGTGCAGATACGCAGTATTTT. This gives the protein CASSIEGGGADTQYF. This rearrangement joins TRBV5-1 to TRBJ2-3; TRBD1 or TRBD2 may be the D gene (6 bases each). Germline CDR1 and CDR2: SGHRS and YFSETQ. V was pared by 4 bases and J by 4 bases, with 16 bases between. The CDR3 is 15 residues long.

This clonotype appeared many times. The rearrangement links TRBV21-1 to TRBJ1-1. TRBV21-1 is assigned pseudogene status. The CDR3 spans 13 residues. The CDR3 here is CASSKTENTEAFF. The CDR3 nucleotides are TGTGCCAGCAGTAAGACGGAGAACACTGAAGCTTTCTTT.

This clonotype has at least ten counts. This chain links TRBV29-1 with TRBJ1-1, with D unresolved. Germline CDR1 reads SQVTM; CDR2 reads ANQGSEA. The CDR3 totals 12 residues. Trimming took 2 bases from V and 1 from J, leaving 5 bases between them. The CDR3 DNA reads as TGCAGCGTTGAACCTGGGAACACTGAAGCTTTCTTT. This encodes CSVEPGNTEAFF.

In its sample, this clonotype was seen many times. The gene calls are TRBV29-1 and TRBJ1-1; D is undetermined. Germline-derived CDR1 and CDR2 are SQVTM and ANQGSEA. This CDR3 is built from 11 residues. The V end was cut by 5 bases, the J end by 2 bases, with 6 bases between. As DNA, the CDR3 is TGCAGCGTTTACAGAAACACTGAAGCTTTCTTT. It codes for CSVYRNTEAFF.

This clonotype was seen at least ten times. The V call is TRBV28, the J call TRBJ1-5; D ambiguous. CDR1 and CDR2 from the germline V gene are MDHEN and SYDVKM. V lost 5 bases, J lost 5 bases, and 16 bases lay in between. The CDR3 is 15 amino acids. CDR3 nucleotides: TGTGCCAGCAGTCCCACCGGAGGTTTTCATCAGCCCCAGCATTTT. This codes for CASSPTGGFHQPQHF.

This clonotype was observed at least ten times. J is TRBJ1-2 and V is TRBV5-1; TRBD1 agrees at 8 bases. V shed 3 bases and J 4 bases; nucleotides not matched to a gene: 8. The CDR3 spans 15 residues. Germline V gives CDR1 SGHRS, CDR2 YFSETQ. The CDR3 is CASSSGDRTPYGYTF. CDR3 nucleotides: TGCGCCAGCAGCTCGGGGGACAGGACGCCCTATGGCTACACCTTC.

Many counts were recorded for this clonotype. This chain links TRBV27 with TRBJ1-2; D is possibly TRBD1 (6 bases). V lost 5 bases and J 3 bases, leaving 22 bases between the germline ends. Germline V CDR1 and CDR2: MNHEY, SMNVEV (reference sequence). This CDR3 has 17 residues. The chain's CDR3 is CASSLLQGRGGDYGYTF. The CDR3, as DNA: TGTGCCAGCAGTCTCCTACAGGGACGCGGTGGGGACTATGGCTACACCTTC.

This clonotype was recorded only once. A clone one base away is much larger, so this may be a read error. Here the CDR3 DNA reads TGTGCCAGCAGCTTTGCGGGACTAGCGGGAGCTTTCACAGATACGCCGTATTTT. It encodes CASSFAGLAGAFTDTPYF. The chain uses TRBV7-8 and TRBJ2-3, with TRBD2 identical over 14 bases. CDR3 length: 18 amino acids. Germline V CDR1 and CDR2: SGHVS, FQNEAQ.

This clonotype was observed many times. A much more abundant neighbour one base away suggests this may be a read error. V usage is TRBV20-1 and J usage is TRBJ2-5; perhaps TRBD2 as D (6 bases). The V gene's germline CDR1 is DFQATT and CDR2 SNEGSKA (reference sequence). The CDR3 is 16 residues long. This CDR3 is CCASERGLPYQETQYF. CDR3 nucleotide sequence: TGCTGTGCTAGTGAAAGAGGACTACCTTACCAAGAGACCCAGTACTTC.

This clonotype has a count of ten or more. V is TRBV29-1 and J is TRBJ2-7, with D perhaps TRBD1 or TRBD2 (5 bases each). The length of the CDR3 is 14 residues. Germline V lookup: CDR1 SQVTM, CDR2 ANQGSEA. Trimming took 4 bases from V and 1 from J, leaving 14 bases between them. The CDR3 is CSVAPQGVSYEQYF. CDR3 sequence (DNA): TGCAGCGTTGCACCTCAGGGAGTATCCTACGAGCAGTACTTC.

This clonotype was seen ten or more times. This chain joins TRBV28 and TRBJ2-3, with D perhaps matching TRBD1 (7 bases). V was pared by 5 bases and J by 3 bases, with 15 bases between. Germline lookup yields CDR1 MDHEN and CDR2 SYDVKM. The CDR3 has 15 residues. The chain's CDR3 is CASSLDREVTDTQYF. The CDR3 DNA reads as TGTGCCAGCAGTCTCGACAGGGAGGTTACAGATACGCAGTATTTT.

At least ten counts were recorded for this clonotype. The chain employs TRBV3-1 and TRBJ1-1, with a weak D call TRBD1 (6 bases). Germline values: CDR1 LGHDT, CDR2 YNNKEL (reference sequence). V shed 4 bases and J shed 11 bases, with 11 bases lying between them. The CDR3 consists of 11 residues. CDR3 loop: CASSRGAGAFF. DNA for the CDR3: TGTGCCAGCAGCCGGGGGGCCGGGGCTTTCTTT.

Ten or more counts support this clonotype. The chain carries TRBV20-1 and TRBJ2-1, with 10 bases identical to TRBD2. The CDR3 is made up of 15 amino acids. Germline V gene data show CDR1 as DFQATT and CDR2 as SNEGSKA (reference sequence). The V segment lost 0 bases and the J segment 3 bases; nucleotides outside the gene matches: 2. The CDR3 DNA reads as TGCAGTGCTAGAGATGGGACTAGCGACTACAATGAGCAGTTCTTC. Protein: CSARDGTSDYNEQFF.

This clonotype occurred many times. V usage is TRBV7-2 and J usage is TRBJ2-5, with 8 bases that match TRBD1. This CDR3 contains 15 residues. V gave up 5 bases and J gave up 5 bases; unmatched junction bases: 10. Germline V gene sequence: CDR1 SGHTA, CDR2 FQGNSA. This chain's CDR3 is CASSVGQGRRETQYF. Here the CDR3 DNA reads TGTGCCAGCAGCGTCGGACAGGGCAGACGGGAGACCCAGTACTTC.

This clonotype appeared many times. The V and J genes are TRBV20-1 and TRBJ2-7, with 12 bases identical to TRBD2. The CDR3 extends over 13 amino acids. With 4 bases clipped from V and 2 bases from J, the junction kept 0 bases outside the gene matches. Germline V gene lookup returns CDR1 DFQATT and CDR2 SNEGSKA (reference sequence). CDR3 amino acids: CSATSGRAYEQYF. CDR3 sequence (DNA): TGCAGTGCTACTAGCGGGAGGGCCTACGAGCAGTACTTC.

This clonotype was observed many times. The CDR3 region is CASSRGFYAAFF. CDR3 DNA sequence: TGTGCCAGCAGTCGAGGGTTCTACGCGGCTTTCTTT. The chain carries TRBV12-3 or TRBV12-4 and TRBJ1-1; D ambiguous. Trimming left V 5 bases short and J 11 bases short, with 15 bases between. This CDR3 has 12 residues.

A word on this clonotype: With a much larger clone just one base away, this may be a read error. The rearrangement links TRBV12-3 or TRBV12-4 to TRBJ1-4, with no clear D. CDR3 length: 14 residues. Trimming left V 3 bases short and J 8 bases short, with 13 bases between. CDR3 in DNA: TGTGCCAGCAGTTTCGGCGCGCTAATCGAAAAACTGTTTTTT. Translation: CASSFGALIEKLFF.

This clonotype was seen only a few times. The chain recombines TRBV29-1 with TRBJ2-5, with TRBD2 matching 8 bases. V lost 1 base and J lost 4; bases outside the gene matches: 5. The CDR3 has 14 amino acids. Germline CDR1 reads SQVTM; CDR2 reads ANQGSEA. The CDR3 here is CSVEAGGGGETQYF. In DNA, the CDR3 is TGCAGCGTTGAAGCGGGGGGGGGTGGAGAGACCCAGTACTTC.

This clonotype was detected ten times or more. This chain links TRBV11-3 with TRBJ1-5; D is ambiguous. Germline-derived CDR1 and CDR2 are SGHNT and YENEEA. Trimming left V 1 base short and J 6 bases short, with 10 bases between. CDR3 length: 14 residues. The CDR3 DNA follows: TGTGCCAGCAGCTTAGCTACGGGAAGTCAGCCCCAGCATTTT. Protein sequence: CASSLATGSQPQHF.

This clonotype has a count of ten or more. In DNA form, the CDR3 reads TGTGCCAGCAGCGGGCCAACCACGAACACCGGGGAGCTGTTTTTT. This translates into CASSGPTTNTGELFF. The rearrangement joins TRBV9 to TRBJ2-2; D gene unclear. V was shortened by 3 bases and J by 0 bases, with 9 bases between the two germline ends. This CDR3 is 15 amino acids long. Germline assignment: CDR1 SGDLS and CDR2 YYNGEE.

Many counts were recorded for this clonotype. The CDR3 DNA is TGTGCCACCCAGACGGCGGGAGGGAGCTCCTACGAGCAGTACTTC. As protein: CATQTAGGSSYEQYF. This chain joins TRBV2 and TRBJ2-7; TRBD2 matches 9 bases. CDR3 length: 15 residues. Germline V CDR1 and CDR2: SNHLY, FYNNEI. J was trimmed by 0 bases and V by 10 bases; bases with no gene match: 10.

This clonotype was detected ten times or more. The rearrangement uses TRBV4-1 and TRBJ2-7; TRBD1 agrees at 7 bases. V was clipped by 5 bases and J by 6 bases; unmatched bases: 10. CDR3 length: 14 amino acids. Looked up from germline, CDR1 is MGHRA and CDR2 is YSYEKL. CDR3 loop: CASSAKTGSAEQYV. The CDR3 DNA follows: TGCGCCAGCAGCGCTAAGACAGGGTCGGCCGAGCAGTACGTC.

In this sample, this clonotype turned up many times. The chain has TRBV20-1 and TRBJ2-3, with D uncertain. Trimming shortened V by 7 bases and J by 0 bases, and 8 bases separated the two germline ends. Germline loops: CDR1 DFQATT, CDR2 SNEGSKA (reference sequence). This CDR3 has 12 amino acids. The CDR3 region has the DNA TGCAGTGTGACCGTCAGCACAGATACGCAGTATTTT. Protein product: CSVTVSTDTQYF.

In this sample, this clonotype turned up many times. This chain joins TRBV20-1 and TRBJ2-6; no clear D. The germline V gene encodes CDR1 DFQATT and CDR2 SNEGSKA (reference sequence). The CDR3 runs 14 residues. V gave up 3 bases and J gave up 2 bases, with 8 bases separating them. CDR3 protein: CSARPGAGANVLTF. CDR3 bases: TGCAGTGCTAGGCCCGGAGCTGGGGCCAACGTCCTGACTTTC.

The table lists this clonotype with many counts. The chain has TRBV20-1 and TRBJ2-1; 14 bases are a match to TRBD2. CDR1 is DFQATT, CDR2 SNEGSKA, per germline (reference sequence). The CDR3 runs 16 residues. After removal of 5 bases from V and 8 bases from J, the junction contained 11 bases not matched to a gene. The CDR3 DNA sequence: TGCAGTGCTTCAATACCGGGACTAGCGGGAGAATATGAGCAGTTCTTC. Translation: CSASIPGLAGEYEQFF.

There are many counts of this clonotype. The chain has TRBV12-3 or TRBV12-4 and TRBJ2-7, with D tentatively TRBD2 (5 bases). This CDR3 is built from 12 residues. V was clipped by 5 bases and J by 3 bases, with 8 bases between them. The CDR3 bases are TGTGCCAGCAGTACTAGATTCTACGAGCAGTACTTC. It codes for CASSTRFYEQYF.

The chain joins TRBV18 to TRBJ1-5, with 7 bases matching TRBD1. The J segment lost 4 bases and the V segment lost 6 bases, leaving 9 bases of the junction unmatched. The germline CDR1 and CDR2 sequences are KGHSH and LQKENI. The CDR3 consists of 15 residues. The CDR3 region has the DNA TGTGCCAGCTCCGTCGAGGGACAGAAAAATCAGCCCCAGCATTTT. Translated, it gives CASSVEGQKNQPQHF.

This clonotype was picked up many times. The chain has TRBV29-1 and TRBJ2-7, with D perhaps matching TRBD2 (6 bases). Trimming took off 6 bases at V and 0 bases at J, with 15 bases between the two ends. This CDR3 contains 14 residues. Germline CDR1 is SQVTM and CDR2 is ANQGSEA. For the CDR3, the DNA is TGCAGCGTGCCTCGGGACGGGAGCTCCTACGAGCAGTACTTC. As protein: CSVPRDGSSYEQYF.

This clonotype was picked up many times. The chain joins TRBV7-9 to TRBJ1-4, with D uncertain. With 2 bases removed from V and 6 bases from J, the gap between germline ends came to 4 bases. CDR1 and CDR2 (germline): SEHNR, FQNEAQ (reference sequence). The CDR3 runs to 12 residues. CDR3 amino acids: CASSLRDEKLFF. Here the CDR3 DNA reads TGTGCCAGCAGCTTAAGGGATGAAAAACTGTTTTTT.